Listed below are T cell receptor beta chains from one sample, sequenced in a study of molecular identifiers for immune sequencing clone quantification. TCRdb redid the calling of the PCR reads with MiXCR, one entry per CDR3 protein. Of 85,000 to 100,000 distinct CDR3 sequences in the sample, 20% to 25% were seen once. The sample consisted of naive CD8+ T cells from blood, with Jurkat cell RNA spiked in. These TCRs come from a human donor in good health. Some libraries in this study had Jurkat cell RNA spiked in. CDR3s include the opening cysteine and the closing phenylalanine or tryptophan. A D gene is named only where the DNA matches it firmly. The size of a clone is reported for some rows only, either as once, few or many, or as a class for expanded clones.

j_gene: TRBJ2-1
abundance: many
v_gene: TRBV7-2
d_gene: NA
CDR3nt: TGTGCCAGCAGCTTAATTATCCCCAGAGGTGAGCAGTTCTTC
CDR3aa: CASSLIIPRGEQFF

j_gene: TRBJ2-7
abundance: many
v_gene: TRBV6-5
d_gene: NA
CDR3nt: TGTGCCAGCAGTTACTCGGGAGACGGGAACGAGCAGTACTTC
CDR3aa: CASSYSGDGNEQYF

j_gene: TRBJ2-1
abundance: NA
v_gene: TRBV25-1
d_gene: TRBD2
CDR3nt: TGTGCCAGCAGTAGCGGGGGGGGAACCTACAATGAGCAGTTCTTC
CDR3aa: CASSSGGGTYNEQFF

j_gene: TRBJ2-1
abundance: few
v_gene: TRBV6-5
d_gene: NA
CDR3nt: TGTGCCAGCAGTTACGGGACACCACGGTCTAATGAGCAGTTCTTC
CDR3aa: CASSYGTPRSNEQFF

j_gene: TRBJ2-1
abundance: NA
v_gene: TRBV5-1
d_gene: NA
CDR3nt: TGCGCCAGCAGCTTGGAAAGGGGGAGGGACAATGAGCAGTTCTTC
CDR3aa: CASSLERGRDNEQFF

j_gene: TRBJ2-5
abundance: few
v_gene: TRBV6-6
d_gene: NA
CDR3nt: TGTGCCAGCAGTTACTCGGAAGGGTTCGAGACCCAGTACTTC
CDR3aa: CASSYSEGFETQYF

j_gene: TRBJ2-5
abundance: many
v_gene: TRBV5-4
d_gene: NA
CDR3nt: TGTGCCAGCAGCATAGGTGGGTCCCCAGAGACCCAGTACTTC
CDR3aa: CASSIGGSPETQYF

j_gene: TRBJ2-7
abundance: many
v_gene: TRBV7-2
d_gene: TRBD1
CDR3nt: TGTGCCAGCAGCCCCATAAGGACAGGTTCCTACGAGCAGTACTTC
CDR3aa: CASSPIRTGSYEQYF

j_gene: TRBJ2-7
abundance: many
v_gene: TRBV29-1
d_gene: NA
CDR3nt: TGCAGCGTTGAAGATCGGCTCCCAGGCCAGGGAGAGCAGTACTTC
CDR3aa: CSVEDRLPGQGEQYF

j_gene: TRBJ2-5
abundance: NA
v_gene: TRBV29-1
d_gene: NA
CDR3nt: TGCAGCGTTGAAGGGGGTCCGCCCCACGGGATCCAGTACTTC
CDR3aa: CSVEGGPPHGIQYF

j_gene: TRBJ1-4
abundance: NA
v_gene: TRBV5-4
d_gene: TRBD1
CDR3nt: TGTGCCAGCAGCGAGAACAGGGGGATAGGTGAAAAACTGTTTTTT
CDR3aa: CASSENRGIGEKLFF

j_gene: TRBJ2-3
abundance: many
v_gene: TRBV12-3/TRBV12-4
d_gene: NA
CDR3nt: TGTGCCAGCAGTTTAGCTGAGGTGTTGACAGATACGCAGTATTTT
CDR3aa: CASSLAEVLTDTQYF

j_gene: TRBJ1-1
abundance: many
v_gene: TRBV12-3/TRBV12-4
d_gene: NA
CDR3nt: TGTGCCAGCACCGCGGTCCGGGGGACTGAAGCTTTCTTT
CDR3aa: CASTAVRGTEAFF